This record looks at one T cell receptor (beta chain) sequence and its context. Its cognate antigen is unknown. Germline assignment: CDR1 MNHEY and CDR2 SMNVEV (reference sequence). V lost 0 bases, J lost 3 bases, and 12 bases lay in between. CDR3 length equals 15 residues. 60 Vbeta and 13 Jbeta primers were used in PCR. Generated by immunoSEQ multiplex PCR, the TCRdb table keeps only in-frame clones and is missing some. The table includes some 160,000 clones, around 83% detected once. The sample comes from a study of cytomegalovirus exposure and HLA in healthy donors. Broader study findings: Among TCR beta chains of equal frequency, HLA-associated ones were more clonally expanded in a later analysis. It was only CMV serostatus that was available as immune exposure information. An assumption of roughly uniform sequencing depth across donors underlay the presence/absence analyses.

This receptor was identified in a man aged 25-45 years in good health and CMV-seropositive. The rearrangement joins TRBV27 to TRBJ2-7; tentative D call: TRBD2 (6 bases). The specimen sequenced was PBMCs. In nucleotides, the CDR3 is TGTGCCAGCAGTTTATCACTAGCAGAGGACTACGAGCAGTACTTC. Residues: CASSLSLAEDYEQYF.